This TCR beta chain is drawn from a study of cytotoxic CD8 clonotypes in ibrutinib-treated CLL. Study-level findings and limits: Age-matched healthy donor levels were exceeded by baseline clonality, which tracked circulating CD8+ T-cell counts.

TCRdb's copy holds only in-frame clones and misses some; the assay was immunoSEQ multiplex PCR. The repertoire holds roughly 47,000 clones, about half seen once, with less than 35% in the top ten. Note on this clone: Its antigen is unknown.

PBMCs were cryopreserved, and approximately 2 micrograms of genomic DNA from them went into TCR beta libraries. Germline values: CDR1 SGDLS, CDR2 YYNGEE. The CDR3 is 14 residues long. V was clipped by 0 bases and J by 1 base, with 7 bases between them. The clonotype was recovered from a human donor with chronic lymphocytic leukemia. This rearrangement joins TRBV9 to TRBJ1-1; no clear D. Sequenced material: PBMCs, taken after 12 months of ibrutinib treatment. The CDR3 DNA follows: TGTGCCAGCAGCGTAGAGGGCGAGAACACTGAAGCTTTCTTT. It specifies CASSVEGENTEAFF.